This record concerns one T cell receptor beta chain sequence. The protocol was immunoSEQ multiplex PCR, while the TCRdb copy is restricted to in-frame clones and leaves out a portion. The sample has about 57,000 clones, almost 85% seen once; the top ten hold around 8.7%. CDR3 length: 15 amino acids. V lost 5 bases to trimming and J lost 6 bases, with 20 bases between them. Germline lookup yields CDR1 MNHEY and CDR2 SVGAGI. This entry comes from a study of blood T cell repertoires in COVID-19. The sample taken for sequencing was peripheral blood. This receptor was taken from a woman older than 75 with acute or convalescent COVID-19. V usage is TRBV6-5 and J usage is TRBJ2-7; D is unclear. For the CDR3, the DNA is TGTGCCAGCAGTCACGGCTCGAGCGCTTCCGTCGAGCAGTACTTC. Protein sequence: CASSHGSSASVEQYF.